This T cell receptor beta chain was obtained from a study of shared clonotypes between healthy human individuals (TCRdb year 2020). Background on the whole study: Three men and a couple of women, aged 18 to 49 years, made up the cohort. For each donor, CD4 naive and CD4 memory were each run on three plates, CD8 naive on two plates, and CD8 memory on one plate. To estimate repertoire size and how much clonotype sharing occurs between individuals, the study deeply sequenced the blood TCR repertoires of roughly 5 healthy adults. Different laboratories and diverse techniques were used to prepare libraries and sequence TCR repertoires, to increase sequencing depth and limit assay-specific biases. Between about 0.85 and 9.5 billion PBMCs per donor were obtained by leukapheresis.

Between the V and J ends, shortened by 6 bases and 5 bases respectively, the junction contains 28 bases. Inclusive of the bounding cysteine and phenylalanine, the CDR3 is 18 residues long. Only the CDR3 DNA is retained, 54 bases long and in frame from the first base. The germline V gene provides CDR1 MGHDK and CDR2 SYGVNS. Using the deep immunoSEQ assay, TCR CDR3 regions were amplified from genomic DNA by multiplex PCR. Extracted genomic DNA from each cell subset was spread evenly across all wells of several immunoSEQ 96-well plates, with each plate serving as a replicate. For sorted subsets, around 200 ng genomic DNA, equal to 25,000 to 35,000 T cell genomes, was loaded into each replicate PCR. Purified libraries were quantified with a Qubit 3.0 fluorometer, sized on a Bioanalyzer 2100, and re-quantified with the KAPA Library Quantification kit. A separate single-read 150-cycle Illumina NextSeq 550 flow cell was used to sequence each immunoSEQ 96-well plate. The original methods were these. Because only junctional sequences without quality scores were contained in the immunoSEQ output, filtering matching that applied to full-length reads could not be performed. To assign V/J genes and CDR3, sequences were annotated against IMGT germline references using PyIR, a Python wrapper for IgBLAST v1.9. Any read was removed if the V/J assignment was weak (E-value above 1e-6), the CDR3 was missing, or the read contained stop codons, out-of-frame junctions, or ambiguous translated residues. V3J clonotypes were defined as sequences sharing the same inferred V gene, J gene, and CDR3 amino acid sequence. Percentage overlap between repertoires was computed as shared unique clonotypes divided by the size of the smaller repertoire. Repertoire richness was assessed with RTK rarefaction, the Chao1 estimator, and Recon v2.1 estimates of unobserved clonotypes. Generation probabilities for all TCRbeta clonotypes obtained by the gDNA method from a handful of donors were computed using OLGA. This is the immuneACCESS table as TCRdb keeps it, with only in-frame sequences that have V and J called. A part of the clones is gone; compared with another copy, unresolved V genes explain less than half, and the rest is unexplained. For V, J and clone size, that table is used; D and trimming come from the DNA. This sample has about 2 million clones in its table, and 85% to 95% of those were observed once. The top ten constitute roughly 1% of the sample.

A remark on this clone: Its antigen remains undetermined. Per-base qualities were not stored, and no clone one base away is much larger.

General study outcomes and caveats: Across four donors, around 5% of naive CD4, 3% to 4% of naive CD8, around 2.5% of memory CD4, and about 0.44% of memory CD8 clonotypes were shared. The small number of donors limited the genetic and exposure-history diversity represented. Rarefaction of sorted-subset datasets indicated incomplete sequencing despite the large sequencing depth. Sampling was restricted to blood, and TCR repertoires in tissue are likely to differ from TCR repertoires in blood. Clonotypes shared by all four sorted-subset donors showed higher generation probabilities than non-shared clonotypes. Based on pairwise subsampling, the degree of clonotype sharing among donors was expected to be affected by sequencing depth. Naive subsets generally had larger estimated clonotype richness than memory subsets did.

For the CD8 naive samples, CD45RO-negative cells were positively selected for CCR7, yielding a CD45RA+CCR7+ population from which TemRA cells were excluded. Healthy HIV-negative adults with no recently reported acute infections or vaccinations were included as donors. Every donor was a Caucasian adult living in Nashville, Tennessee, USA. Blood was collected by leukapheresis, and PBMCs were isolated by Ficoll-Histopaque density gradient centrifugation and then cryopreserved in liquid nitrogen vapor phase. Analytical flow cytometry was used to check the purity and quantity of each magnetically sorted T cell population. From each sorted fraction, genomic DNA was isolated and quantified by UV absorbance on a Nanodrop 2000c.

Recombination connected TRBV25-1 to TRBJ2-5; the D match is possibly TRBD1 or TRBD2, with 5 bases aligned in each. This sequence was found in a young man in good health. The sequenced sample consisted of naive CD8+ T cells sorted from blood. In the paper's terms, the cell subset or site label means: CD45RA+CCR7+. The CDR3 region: CASRSKGTEILGLETQYF. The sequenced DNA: TGTGCCAGCAGGTCGAAAGGGACCGAGATCTTAGGGTTGGAGACCCAGTACTTC.